The T cell receptor beta chain described here comes from a study of blood T cells in healthy people across ages. A J-beta primer mix and a sample-barcoded 5' primer were used in a second PCR of about 7 to 12 cycles. Per-sample output comprised a minimum of 2.5 million paired-end reads containing CDR3. TCRdb passed the 5' RACE reads through MiXCR, listing each CDR3 protein once. This table holds about 780,000 distinct CDR3 sequences, 35% to 60% found once. This clonotype has a handful of counts. The antigen remains unidentified. Study findings and constraints: Diversity was higher, and naive CD4+ cells more numerous, in long-lived donors than in aged donors.

Researchers report isolating at least 6.5 million PBMCs per sample. The CDR3 totals 12 residues. Germline CDR1 and CDR2: SGHTS and YDEGEE. The source is a man older than 75 in good health. This chain uses TRBV5-8 with TRBJ2-4; no clear D gene. The tail of the sequence fits TRBJ2-5 better, so the J call may be wrong. Sequencing used blood. The CDR3 loop is CASSLEPGTQYF. The CDR3 DNA follows: TGTGCCAGCAGCTTGGAACCGGGGACCCAGTACTTC.